This T cell receptor (beta chain) appears in the sequencing data of a study of shared clonotypes between healthy human individuals. Overall study results and limits: The expectation was that sequencing depth would affect clonotype sharing among donors.

An even split of each subset's genomic DNA across several immunoSEQ plates was performed. Sequencing used immunoSEQ multiplex PCR; TCRdb keeps in-frame clones, though not all of them. The data show about 100,000 clones, 60% to 70% seen once. In the case of this clone: Its antigen is not known.

The source of this sequence is a man younger than 40 in good health. The material sequenced was memory CD8+ T cells sorted from blood. Subset of the sample: CD45RO+ cells pooled with CCR7-negative TemRA cells.

DNA of the CDR3: TGTGCCAGCATTTTAAACCGTTCCTACAATGAGCAGTTCTTC. It translates to CASILNRSYNEQFF. V gene TRBV2 combines with J gene TRBJ2-1; D is unresolved. CDR1 is SNHLY and CDR2 is FYNNEI in the germline V gene. V lost 7 bases, J lost 1 base, and 11 bases lay in between. The CDR3 has 14 amino acids.